The rows below give T cell receptor beta chains drawn from one sample of a study of T cell responses to AZD1222 COVID-19 vaccine. Some clones are missing from TCRdb's copy, which holds only in-frame ones; the method was immunoSEQ multiplex PCR. Here the sample spans 95,000 to 150,000 clones, about nine tenths being singletons. The input for sequencing was peripheral blood, taken on day 0 of AZD1222 vaccination. The source is an adult in good health. CDR3s include the opening cysteine and the closing phenylalanine or tryptophan. A D gene is named only where the DNA matches it firmly. Size tells how often a clone was seen (once, few, many) or the class of an expanded clone, and some rows leave it out.

size,J,D,V,DNA,CDR3
few,TRBJ1-6,NA,TRBV4-1,TGCGCCAGCAGCCAAGATGGGGGCGGGGTAACATCACCCCTCCACTTT,CASSQDGGGVTSPLHF
NA,TRBJ1-1,TRBD1,TRBV5-1,TGCGCCAGCCTCATTATGGGACAGGGGGCCCCGAACACTGAAGCTTTCTTT,CASLIMGQGAPNTEAFF
NA,TRBJ2-7,TRBD1,TRBV30,TGTGCCTGGGAGGTAGGACAGGGGTCCTACGAGCAGTACTTC,CAWEVGQGSYEQYF
NA,TRBJ2-3,NA,TRBV7-9,TGTGCCAGCAGCTTAAACAGGATGACCACAGATACGCAGTATTTT,CASSLNRMTTDTQYF
once,TRBJ2-5,TRBD2,TRBV11-2,TGTGCCAGCAGCTTGATAGCGGGGCCGAGGTACCAAGAGACCCAGTACTTC,CASSLIAGPRYQETQYF
once,TRBJ1-1,NA,TRBV7-9,TGTGCCAGCAGCTTAGTAGGCCAGCAAGCTTTCTTT,CASSLVGQQAFF
NA,TRBJ1-2,NA,TRBV4-1,TGCGCCAGCAGCCAACTGGGACCCGGTGGCTACACCTTC,CASSQLGPGGYTF
few,TRBJ2-5,NA,TRBV7-9,TGTGCCAGCAGCCCACCCTTTAGGGTCGGGGAGACCCAGTACTTC,CASSPPFRVGETQYF
NA,TRBJ1-5,NA,TRBV19,TGTGCCAGTAGTATTCAGTCCGAGCGTCAGCCCCAGCATTTT,CASSIQSERQPQHF
few,TRBJ1-4,NA,TRBV10-3,TGTGCCATCAGTGAGGCGTGGGGGGCCGGGGAAAAACTGTTTTTT,CAISEAWGAGEKLFF
NA,TRBJ1-4,TRBD1,TRBV4-2,TGTGCCAGCAGCCAAGACGCCGGGACAGTCAGGTTAACTAATGAAAAACTGTTTTTT,CASSQDAGTVRLTNEKLFF
NA,TRBJ1-1,TRBD1,TRBV7-9,TGTGCCAGCACACAGGGGTACGGGACAGGGTTTGAAGCTTTCTTT,CASTQGYGTGFEAFF
NA,TRBJ2-7,NA,TRBV5-5,TGTGCCAGCAGCTGGGGCCGGAGGGGATCCGAGCAGTACTTC,CASSWGRRGSEQYF
NA,TRBJ1-2,TRBD1,TRBV5-4,TGTGCCAGCAGCGGCCCGGGAGGGGGCAACTATGGCTACACCTTC,CASSGPGGGNYGYTF
NA,TRBJ1-1,NA,TRBV4-1,TGCGCCAGCAGCCCTACTCCATCACAGGGCTGGCGGAACACTGAAGCTTTCTTT,CASSPTPSQGWRNTEAFF
few,TRBJ1-5,NA,TRBV18,TGTGCCAGCTCACCCCAGGGGAATAGCAATCAGCCCCAGCATTTT,CASSPQGNSNQPQHF
NA,TRBJ2-1,TRBD2,TRBV5-1,TGCGCCAGCAGCTTCTTGACGACTAGCGGGGGGGCAAGGCAGTTCTTC,CASSFLTTSGGARQFF
NA,TRBJ1-2,TRBD1,TRBV19,TGTGCCAGTAGGACAGGGGGCATTATTGGCTACACCTTC,CASRTGGIIGYTF
NA,TRBJ1-6,NA,TRBV18,TGTGCCAGCTCAAGGGAGGGTTATAATTCACCCCTCCACTTT,CASSREGYNSPLHF
NA,TRBJ2-7,NA,TRBV7-8,TGTGCCAGCAGCAAGGGACGGACCTACGAGCAGTACTTC,CASSKGRTYEQYF
once,TRBJ2-3,NA,TRBV7-2,TGTGCCAGCAGCTTAGCTTGGGCCTTGAGCACAGATACGCAGTATTTT,CASSLAWALSTDTQYF
NA,TRBJ1-5,NA,TRBV19,TGTGCCGCCGCGAAGAGGGGGGGCAATCAGCCCCAGCATTTT,CAAAKRGGNQPQHF
NA,TRBJ2-1,NA,TRBV7-8,TGTGCCAGCAGCCGGGCCTACAATGAGCAGTTCTTC,CASSRAYNEQFF
NA,TRBJ2-7,TRBD1,TRBV4-3,TGCGCCAGCAGCCAAGCCTGGACAGGGTCCTACGAGCAGTACTTC,CASSQAWTGSYEQYF
NA,TRBJ2-5,NA,TRBV14,TGTGCCAGCAGCCAAGAAGGGTGGTGGGGACCTTTTGGGGAGACCCAGTACTTC,CASSQEGWWGPFGETQYF
NA,TRBJ1-3,NA,TRBV12-5,TGTGCTAGTGGCTCGCAGGGAAACACCATATATTTT,CASGSQGNTIYF
NA,TRBJ1-1,NA,TRBV19,TGTGCCAGTAGTATAAGCGGCAGGGCTGTAGGGAACACTGAAGCTTTCTTT,CASSISGRAVGNTEAFF
once,TRBJ2-3,NA,TRBV3-1/TRBV3-2,TGTGCCAGCAGCCAACCAACAAGTTTTTTTGGCACAGATACGCAGTATTTT,CASSQPTSFFGTDTQYF
once,TRBJ2-7,TRBD2,TRBV7-2,TGTGCCAGCAGCTTAGTGGGACTAGCGGGGGGTTACGAGCAGTACTTC,CASSLVGLAGGYEQYF
NA,TRBJ2-2,TRBD1,TRBV25-1,TGTGCCAGCTCTAATCGTGGACAGGGAGCCGGGGAGCTGTTTTTT,CASSNRGQGAGELFF
NA,TRBJ1-5,TRBD1,TRBV4-3,TGCGCCAGCAGCCTGGGACAGGACAATCAGCCCCAACATTTT,CASSLGQDNQPQHF
once,TRBJ1-2,NA,TRBV19,TGTGCCAGTAAAAGGACAGACTATGGCTACACCTTC,CASKRTDYGYTF